These 7 T cell receptor beta chains came from one sample sequenced in a study of early T cells in non-severe SARS-CoV-2 infection. TCRdb analysed the 5' RACE reads with MiXCR anew, one entry per CDR3 protein. The sample lists roughly 71,000 distinct CDR3 sequences, 13% seen once, with approximately 5.2% in the top ten. The source material was whole blood. These receptors were collected from an adult who was a healthcare worker with PCR-confirmed SARS-CoV-2 infection or an uninfected control (not recorded which).

The table lists this clonotype with many counts. The chain uses TRBV9 and TRBJ2-7, with D hard to call. The V gene's germline CDR1 is SGDLS and CDR2 YYNGEE. Trimming removed 2 bases at V and 3 bases at J, with 9 bases between. The length of the CDR3 is 13 residues. The CDR3 DNA is TGTGCCAGCAGCGTTCGACAAGGCTACGAGCAGTACTTC. Residues: CASSVRQGYEQYF.

On this clonotype itself: One base away lies a much larger clone, so this may be a sequencing read error. This chain joins TRBV7-2 and TRBJ1-4; tentative D call: TRBD1 (6 bases). CDR3 length: 14 residues. CDR1 SGHTA and CDR2 FQGNSA come from the germline V gene. The CDR3 region is CVSSETGTQEKLFF. DNA for the CDR3: TGTGTCAGCAGCGAAACTGGGACACAGGAAAAACTGTTTTTT.

The V gene is TRBV10-2, the J gene TRBJ2-1, with 7 nucleotides matching TRBD1. The CDR3 is made up of 13 amino acids. The germline V gene has CDR1 WSHSY and CDR2 SAAADI. Trimming removed 7 bases from V and 4 bases from J; junction bases left unmatched: 4. The CDR3 loop is CASKGTVYNEQFF. The CDR3 bases are TGCGCCAGCAAGGGGACAGTGTACAATGAGCAGTTCTTC.

This chain joins TRBV30 and TRBJ2-5; 7 positions agree with TRBD1. The germline CDR1 and CDR2 sequences are GTSNPN and SVGIG (reference sequence). This CDR3 spans 12 amino acids. J lost 4 bases, V lost 5 bases, and 4 bases had no gene match. Here the CDR3 reads CAWDRVIETQYF. In DNA, the CDR3 is TGTGCCTGGGACAGGGTGATAGAGACCCAGTACTTC.

This clonotype was detected a few times. The chain has TRBV4-3 and TRBJ2-3; a possible D gene is TRBD2 (6 bases). This CDR3 region has 15 residues. Germline assignment: CDR1 LGHNA and CDR2 YSLEER. Trimming removed 4 bases from V and 4 bases from J, with 15 bases in between. The chain's CDR3 is CASSRSLATPDTQYF. The CDR3 DNA follows: TGCGCCAGCAGCCGATCACTAGCTACCCCAGATACGCAGTATTTT.

This clonotype was observed many times. The chain has TRBV7-6 and TRBJ2-2; 7 bases fit TRBD1. The germline V gene encodes CDR1 SGHVS and CDR2 FNYEAQ. The CDR3 loop spans 16 amino acids. Trimming at V came to 2 bases and at J to 2 bases, leaving 5 bases not matched to a gene. The CDR3 spells CASSLPRQGNTGELFF. The CDR3 coding sequence is TGTGCCAGCAGCTTACCCCGACAGGGCAACACCGGGGAGCTGTTTTTT.

This clonotype was observed many times. The J gene is TRBJ2-7, the V gene TRBV12-3 or TRBV12-4, with 12 bases aligning to TRBD2. With 6 bases clipped from V and 0 bases from J, the junction kept 6 bases outside the gene matches. The length of the CDR3 is 16 residues. CDR3 region: CASSLLAGGISYEQYF. As DNA, the CDR3 is TGTGCCAGCAGCCTTCTAGCGGGAGGGATCTCCTACGAGCAGTACTTC.